This TCR beta chain was identified in a study of T cell repertoires in aging, cancer and after chemotherapy (dated by TCRdb to 2018 to 2020). Looking at the study overall: Donors were distributed across six age groups ranging from 30 or younger to 70 or older, with at least three individuals included per group. In the solid tumor group, paired pre- and post-chemotherapy samples were obtained from brain tumor (glioblastoma) patients receiving temozolomide-based therapy. The complete dataset included some 9 million TCR reads. To examine immunoaging and T cell reconstitution after chemotherapy, the study profiled TCR beta repertoires in peripheral blood from healthy donors and cancer patients. A cohort of 218 cancer patients (approximately 92 with hematological and some 120 with solid cancers) was assembled, and 95 healthy donors were included as a reference group. What the research found in general, with its limitations: In healthy donors, the decline in TCR diversity with age was mainly due to loss of richness, whereas in cancer patients loss of evenness also played a role. Median generation probability increased over the chemotherapy interval in both cancer cohorts, suggesting repertoire reconstitution through rebound thymic output. According to the authors, the repertoire data do not allow conclusions to be drawn about immunological memory after chemotherapy. Untreated patients with hematological or solid cancers showed significantly lower blood TCR diversity and higher clonality than age-matched healthy donors.

Taken from cysteine to phenylalanine, the CDR3 has 17 residues. The read is trimmed to its CDR3 DNA, 51 bases read in frame from base 1. For CDR1 and CDR2, the germline V gene (reference sequence) lists LNHDA and SQIVND. Trimming takes 5 bases from V and 0 bases from J, and the germline ends sit 16 bases apart. As to this clonotype: The specificity of this receptor is unknown. There are no base qualities to consult, and no much larger clone falls within one base.

Multiplex touch-down PCR with a mixed TRB-A/B primer pool was used to amplify rearranged TRB sequences covering the V, D and J segments. Illumina adapters and sample indices were attached to the amplicons through two consecutive PCR reactions run with Phusion HS II polymerase. After gel purification with the NucleoSpin Gel and PCR Clean-up kit, the amplicons were checked using Qubit and an Agilent 2100 Bioanalyzer. Sequencing of the libraries was done on an Illumina MiSeq with paired-end, single-indexed 600-cycle runs. The paper's data handling went like this. TRB sequences were processed with MiXCR versions 2.12 and 3.0.5. Each unique CDR3 nucleotide sequence was treated as one clone, and only productive sequences with two or more reads were kept. Repertoire metrics included Shannon diversity, evenness, clonality (one minus evenness), and alpha-parameterized diversity profiles from alpha 0 to 5. The IGoR algorithm was used to calculate generation probabilities for clones in the paired samples taken before and after chemotherapy. TCRdb itself trimmed the public reads at Q25 with fastp, ran MiXCR and retained productive beta chains. All rows with the same CDR3 protein become a single entry with the most common DNA and genes. The V and J calls follow TCRdb's processing rather than the paper's. Within this sample are roughly 9,000 distinct CDR3 sequences, with about 38% of them counted one time only. The ten top clones hold over 9% of the sample.

TCR beta rearrangements were amplified from genomic DNA isolated from peripheral blood, not from sorted cells or RNA. The TCR originated in a human donor with a solid tumor. Source material: blood. Recombination linked TRBV19 to TRBJ1-4; 6 matching bases give a weak D call of TRBD1. DNA sequence: TGTGCCAGTAGTGGGGAGGACAGTTATGCAACTAATGAAAAACTGTTTTTT. Its translation is CASSGEDSYATNEKLFF.